This T cell receptor (beta chain) was captured in a study of cytomegalovirus exposure and HLA in healthy donors. Findings and limits, study-wide: Likely technical artifact: a cluster of highly shared sequence variants.

The germline gives CDR1 SGHTA, CDR2 FQGNSA. There are 15 residues in the CDR3. Trimming left V 1 base short and J 3 bases short, with 12 bases between. This clone has only a few counts. Its antigen is unknown. Primers: 60 Vbeta forward and 13 Jbeta reverse. The assay was immunoSEQ multiplex PCR, and TCRdb's table has in-frame clones only and misses some. There are roughly 190,000 clones in the sample; 87% occur only once, and about 1.1% lies in the top ten. This TCR came from a boy between 2 and 10 years old in good health and CMV-seronegative. The sample consisted of PBMCs. The gene calls are TRBV7-2 and TRBJ1-1; D is ambiguous. The CDR3 DNA sequence: TGTGCCAGCAGCTTAGAGGGAGGGATAGACACTGAAGCTTTCTTT. Translated: CASSLEGGIDTEAFF.